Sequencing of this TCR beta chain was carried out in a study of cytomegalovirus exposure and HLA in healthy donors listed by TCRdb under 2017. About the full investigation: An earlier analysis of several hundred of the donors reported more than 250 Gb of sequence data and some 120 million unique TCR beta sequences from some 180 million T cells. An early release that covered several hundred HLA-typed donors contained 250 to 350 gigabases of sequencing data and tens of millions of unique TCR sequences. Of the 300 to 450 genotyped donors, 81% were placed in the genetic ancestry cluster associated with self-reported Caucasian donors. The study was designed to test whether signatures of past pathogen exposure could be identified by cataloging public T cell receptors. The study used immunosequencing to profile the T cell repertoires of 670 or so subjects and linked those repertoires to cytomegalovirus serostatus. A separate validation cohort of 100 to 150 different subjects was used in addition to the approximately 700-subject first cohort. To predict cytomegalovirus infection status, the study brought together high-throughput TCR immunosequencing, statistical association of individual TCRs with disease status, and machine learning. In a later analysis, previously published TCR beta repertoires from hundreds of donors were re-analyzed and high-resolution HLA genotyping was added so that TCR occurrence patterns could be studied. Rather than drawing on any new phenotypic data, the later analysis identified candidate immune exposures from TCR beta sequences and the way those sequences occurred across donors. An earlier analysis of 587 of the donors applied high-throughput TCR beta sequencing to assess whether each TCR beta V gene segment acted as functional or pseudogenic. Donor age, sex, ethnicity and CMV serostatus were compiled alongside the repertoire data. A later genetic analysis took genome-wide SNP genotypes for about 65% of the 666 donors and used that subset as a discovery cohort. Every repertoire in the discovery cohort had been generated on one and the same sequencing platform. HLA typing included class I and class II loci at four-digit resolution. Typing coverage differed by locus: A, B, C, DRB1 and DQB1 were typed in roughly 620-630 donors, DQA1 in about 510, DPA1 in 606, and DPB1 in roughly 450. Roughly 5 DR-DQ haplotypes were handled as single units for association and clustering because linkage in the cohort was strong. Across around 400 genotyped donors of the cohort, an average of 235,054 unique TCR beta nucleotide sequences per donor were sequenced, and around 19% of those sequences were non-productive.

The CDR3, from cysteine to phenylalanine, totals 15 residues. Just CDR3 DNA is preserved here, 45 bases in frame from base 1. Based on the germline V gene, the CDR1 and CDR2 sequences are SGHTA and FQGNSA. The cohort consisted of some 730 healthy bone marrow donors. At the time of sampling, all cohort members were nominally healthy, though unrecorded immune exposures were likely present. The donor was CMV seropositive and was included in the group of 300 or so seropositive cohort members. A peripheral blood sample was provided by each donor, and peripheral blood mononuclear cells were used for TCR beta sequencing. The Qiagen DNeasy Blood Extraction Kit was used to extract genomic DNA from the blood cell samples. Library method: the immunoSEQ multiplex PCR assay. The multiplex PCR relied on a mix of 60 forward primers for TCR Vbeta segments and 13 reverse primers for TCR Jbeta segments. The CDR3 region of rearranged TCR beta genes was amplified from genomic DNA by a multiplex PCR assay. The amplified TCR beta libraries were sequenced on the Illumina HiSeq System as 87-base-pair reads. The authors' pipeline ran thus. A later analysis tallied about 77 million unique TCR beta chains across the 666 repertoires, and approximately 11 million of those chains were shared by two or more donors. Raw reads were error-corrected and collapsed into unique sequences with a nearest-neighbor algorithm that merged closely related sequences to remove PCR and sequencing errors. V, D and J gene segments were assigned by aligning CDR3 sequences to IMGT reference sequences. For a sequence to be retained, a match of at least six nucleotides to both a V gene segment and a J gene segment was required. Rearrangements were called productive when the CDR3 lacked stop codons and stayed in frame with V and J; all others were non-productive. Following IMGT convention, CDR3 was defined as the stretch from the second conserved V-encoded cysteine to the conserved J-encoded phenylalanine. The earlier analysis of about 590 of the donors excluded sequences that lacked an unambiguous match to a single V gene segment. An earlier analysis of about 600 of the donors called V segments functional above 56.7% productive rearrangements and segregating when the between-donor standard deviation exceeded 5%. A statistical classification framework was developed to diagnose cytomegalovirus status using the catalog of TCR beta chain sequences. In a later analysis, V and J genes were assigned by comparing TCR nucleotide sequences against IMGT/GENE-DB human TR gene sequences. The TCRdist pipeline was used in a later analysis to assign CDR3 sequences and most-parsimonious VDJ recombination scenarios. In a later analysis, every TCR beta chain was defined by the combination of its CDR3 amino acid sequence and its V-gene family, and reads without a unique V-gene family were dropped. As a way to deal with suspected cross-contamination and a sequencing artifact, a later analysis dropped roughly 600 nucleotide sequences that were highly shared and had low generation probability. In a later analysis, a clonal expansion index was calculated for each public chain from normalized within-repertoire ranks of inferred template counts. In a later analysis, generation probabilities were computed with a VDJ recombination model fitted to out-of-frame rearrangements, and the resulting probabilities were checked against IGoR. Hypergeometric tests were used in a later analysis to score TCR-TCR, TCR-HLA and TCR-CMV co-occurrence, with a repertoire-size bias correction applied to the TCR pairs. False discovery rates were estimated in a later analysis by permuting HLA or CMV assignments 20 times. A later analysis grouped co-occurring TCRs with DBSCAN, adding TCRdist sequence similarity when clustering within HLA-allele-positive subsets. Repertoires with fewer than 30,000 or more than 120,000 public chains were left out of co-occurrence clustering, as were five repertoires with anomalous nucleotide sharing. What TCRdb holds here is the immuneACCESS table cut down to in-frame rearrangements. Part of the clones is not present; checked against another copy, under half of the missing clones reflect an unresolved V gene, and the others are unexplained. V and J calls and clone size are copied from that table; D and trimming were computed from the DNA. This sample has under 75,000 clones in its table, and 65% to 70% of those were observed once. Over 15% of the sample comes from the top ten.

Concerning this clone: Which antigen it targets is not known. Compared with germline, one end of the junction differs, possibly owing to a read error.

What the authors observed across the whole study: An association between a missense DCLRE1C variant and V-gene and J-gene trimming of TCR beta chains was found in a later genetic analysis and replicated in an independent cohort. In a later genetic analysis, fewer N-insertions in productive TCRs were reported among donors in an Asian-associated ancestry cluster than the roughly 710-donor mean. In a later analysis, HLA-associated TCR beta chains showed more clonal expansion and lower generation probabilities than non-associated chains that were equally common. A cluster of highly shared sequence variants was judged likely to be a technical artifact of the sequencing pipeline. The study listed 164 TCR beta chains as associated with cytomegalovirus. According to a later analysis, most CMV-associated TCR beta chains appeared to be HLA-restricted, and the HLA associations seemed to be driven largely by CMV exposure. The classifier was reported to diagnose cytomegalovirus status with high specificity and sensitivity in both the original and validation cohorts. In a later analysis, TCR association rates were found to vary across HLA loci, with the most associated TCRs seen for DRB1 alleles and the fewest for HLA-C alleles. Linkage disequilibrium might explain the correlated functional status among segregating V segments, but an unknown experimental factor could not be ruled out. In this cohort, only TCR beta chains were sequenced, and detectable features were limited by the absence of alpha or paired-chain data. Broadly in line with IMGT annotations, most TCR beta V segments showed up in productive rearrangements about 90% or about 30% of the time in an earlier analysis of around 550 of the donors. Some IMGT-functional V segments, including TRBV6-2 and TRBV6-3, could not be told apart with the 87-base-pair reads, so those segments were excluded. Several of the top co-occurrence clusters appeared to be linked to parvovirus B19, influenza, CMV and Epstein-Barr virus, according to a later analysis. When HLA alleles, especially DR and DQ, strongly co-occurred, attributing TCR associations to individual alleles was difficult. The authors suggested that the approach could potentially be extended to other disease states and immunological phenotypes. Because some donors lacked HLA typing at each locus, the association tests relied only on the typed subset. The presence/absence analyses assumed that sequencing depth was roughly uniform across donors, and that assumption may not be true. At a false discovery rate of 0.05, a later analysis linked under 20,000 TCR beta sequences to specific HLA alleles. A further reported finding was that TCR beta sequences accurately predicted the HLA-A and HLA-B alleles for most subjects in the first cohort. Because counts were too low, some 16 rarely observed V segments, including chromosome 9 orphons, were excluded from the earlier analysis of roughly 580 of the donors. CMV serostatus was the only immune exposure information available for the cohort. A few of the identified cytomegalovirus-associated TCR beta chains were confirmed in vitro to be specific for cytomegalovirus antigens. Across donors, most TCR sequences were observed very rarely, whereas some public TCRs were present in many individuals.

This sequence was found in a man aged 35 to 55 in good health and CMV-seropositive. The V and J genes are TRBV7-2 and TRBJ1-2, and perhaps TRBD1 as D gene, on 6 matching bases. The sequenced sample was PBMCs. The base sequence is TGTGCCAGCAGCCTAGCGGGGGGGCAAAGCTATGGCTACACCTTC. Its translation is CASSLAGGQSYGYTF.